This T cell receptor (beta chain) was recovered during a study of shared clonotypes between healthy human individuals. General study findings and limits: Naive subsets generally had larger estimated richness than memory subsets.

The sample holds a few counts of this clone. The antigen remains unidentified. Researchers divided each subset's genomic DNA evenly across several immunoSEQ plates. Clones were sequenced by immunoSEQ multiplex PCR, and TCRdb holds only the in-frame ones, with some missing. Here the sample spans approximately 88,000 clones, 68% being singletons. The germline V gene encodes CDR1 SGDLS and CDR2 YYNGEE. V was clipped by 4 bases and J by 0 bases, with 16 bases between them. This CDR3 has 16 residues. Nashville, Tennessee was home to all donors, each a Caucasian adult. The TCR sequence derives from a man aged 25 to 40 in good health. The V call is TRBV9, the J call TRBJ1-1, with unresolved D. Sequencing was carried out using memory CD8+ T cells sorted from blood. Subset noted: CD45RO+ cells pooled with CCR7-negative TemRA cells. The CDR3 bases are TGTGCCAGCAGCCCTACGGGCGGTGGCATGAACACTGAAGCTTTCTTT. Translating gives CASSPTGGGMNTEAFF.